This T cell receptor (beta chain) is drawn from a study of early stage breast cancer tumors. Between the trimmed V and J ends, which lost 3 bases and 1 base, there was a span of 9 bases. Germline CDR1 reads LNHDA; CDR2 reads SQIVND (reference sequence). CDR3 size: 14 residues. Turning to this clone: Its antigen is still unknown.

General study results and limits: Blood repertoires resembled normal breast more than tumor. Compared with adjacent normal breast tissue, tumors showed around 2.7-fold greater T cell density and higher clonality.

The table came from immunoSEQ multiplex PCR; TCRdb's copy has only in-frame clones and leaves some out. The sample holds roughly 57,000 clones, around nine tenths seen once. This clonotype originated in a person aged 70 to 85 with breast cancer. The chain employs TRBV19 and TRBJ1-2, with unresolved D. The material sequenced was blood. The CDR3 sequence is CASSIGSSNYGYTF. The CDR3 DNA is TGTGCCAGTAGTATTGGTAGCAGTAACTATGGCTACACCTTC. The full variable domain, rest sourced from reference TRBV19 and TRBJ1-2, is DGGITQSPKYLFRKEGQNVTLSCEQNLNHDAMYWYRQDPGQGLRLIYYSQIVNDFQKGDIAEGYSVSREKKESFPLTVTSAQKNPTAFYLCASSIGSSNYGYTFGSGTRLTVV.